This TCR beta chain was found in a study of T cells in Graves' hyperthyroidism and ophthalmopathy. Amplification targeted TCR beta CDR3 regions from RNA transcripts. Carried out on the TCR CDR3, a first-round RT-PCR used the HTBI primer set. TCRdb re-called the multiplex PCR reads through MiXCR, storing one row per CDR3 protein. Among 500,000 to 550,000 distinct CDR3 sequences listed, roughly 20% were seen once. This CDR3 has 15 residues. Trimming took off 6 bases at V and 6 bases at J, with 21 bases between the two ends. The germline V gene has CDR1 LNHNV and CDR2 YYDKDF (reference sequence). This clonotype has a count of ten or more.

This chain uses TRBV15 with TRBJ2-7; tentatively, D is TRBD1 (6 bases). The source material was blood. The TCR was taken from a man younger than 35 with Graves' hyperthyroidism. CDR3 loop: CATSYVQGEIGEQYF. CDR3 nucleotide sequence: TGTGCCACCAGTTACGTACAGGGAGAAATTGGCGAGCAGTACTTC.